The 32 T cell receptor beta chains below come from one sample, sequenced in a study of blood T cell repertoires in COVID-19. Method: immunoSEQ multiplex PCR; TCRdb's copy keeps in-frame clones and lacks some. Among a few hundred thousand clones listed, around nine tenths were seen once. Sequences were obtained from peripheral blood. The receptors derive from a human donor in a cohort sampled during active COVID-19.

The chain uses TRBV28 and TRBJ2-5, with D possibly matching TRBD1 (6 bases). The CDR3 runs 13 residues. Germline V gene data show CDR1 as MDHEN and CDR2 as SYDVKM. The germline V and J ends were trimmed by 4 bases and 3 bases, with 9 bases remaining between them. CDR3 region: CASSSPGEETQYF. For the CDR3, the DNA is TGTGCCAGCAGTTCTCCAGGGGAAGAGACCCAGTACTTC.

CDR3 bases: TGTGCCAGCAGTTTACCGCAGGTGGGGGGAGATACGCAGTATTTT. Its translation is CASSLPQVGGDTQYF. The chain couples TRBV28 to TRBJ2-3, with D possibly being TRBD2 (6 bases). With 2 bases removed from V and 5 bases from J, the gap between germline ends came to 14 bases. Per the germline V gene, CDR1 is MDHEN and CDR2 is SYDVKM. The CDR3 runs to 15 residues.

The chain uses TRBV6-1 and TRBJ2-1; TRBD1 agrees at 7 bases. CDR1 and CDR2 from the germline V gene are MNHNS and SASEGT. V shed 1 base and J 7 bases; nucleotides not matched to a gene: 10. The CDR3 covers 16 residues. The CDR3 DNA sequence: TGTGCCAGCAGTGAAGATGGGGACAGACCTTCTAATGAGCAGTTCTTC. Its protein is CASSEDGDRPSNEQFF.

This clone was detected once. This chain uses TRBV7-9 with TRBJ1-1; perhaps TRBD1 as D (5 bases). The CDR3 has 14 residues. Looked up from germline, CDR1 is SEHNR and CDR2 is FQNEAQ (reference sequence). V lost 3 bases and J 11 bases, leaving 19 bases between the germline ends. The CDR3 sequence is CASSFDRGTLRAFF. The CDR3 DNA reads TGTGCCAGCAGCTTCGATCGGGGGACTCTAAGGGCTTTCTTT. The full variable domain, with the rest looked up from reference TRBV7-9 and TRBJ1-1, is DTGVSQNPRHKITKRGQNVTFRCDPISEHNRLYWYRQTLGQGPEFLTYFQNEAQLEKSRLLSDRFSAERPKGSFSTLEIQRTEQGDSAMYLCASSFDRGTLRAFFGQGTRLTVV.

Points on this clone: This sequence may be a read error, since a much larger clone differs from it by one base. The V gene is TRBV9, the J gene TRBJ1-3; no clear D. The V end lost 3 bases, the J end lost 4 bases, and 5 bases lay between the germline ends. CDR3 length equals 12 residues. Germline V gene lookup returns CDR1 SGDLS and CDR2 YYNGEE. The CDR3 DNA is TGTGCCAGCAGCGCACAGGGAAACACCATATATTTT. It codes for CASSAQGNTIYF.

CDR3: CASRERTSGNQETQYF. In DNA form, the CDR3 reads TGTGCCAGCAGAGAGAGGACTAGCGGGAACCAAGAGACCCAGTACTTC. The gene calls are TRBV2 and TRBJ2-5; 12 positions match TRBD2. The germline gives CDR1 SNHLY, CDR2 FYNNEI. J gave up 0 bases and V 6 bases, and 5 bases lay outside the gene matches. CDR3 length equals 16 residues. Using reference TRBV2 and TRBJ2-5 for the parts outside the CDR3, the full variable domain is EPEVTQTPSHQVTQMGQEVILRCVPISNHLYFYWYRQILGQKVEFLVSFYNNEISEKSEIFDDQFSVERPDGSNFTLKIRSTKLEDSAMYFCASRERTSGNQETQYFGPGTRLLVL.

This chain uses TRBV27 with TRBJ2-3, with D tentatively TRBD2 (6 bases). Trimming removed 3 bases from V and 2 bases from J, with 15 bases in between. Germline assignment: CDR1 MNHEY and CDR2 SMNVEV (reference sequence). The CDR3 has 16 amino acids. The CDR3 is CASSFYGEETTDTQYF. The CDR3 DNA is TGTGCCAGCAGTTTCTACGGGGAGGAGACCACAGATACGCAGTATTTT.

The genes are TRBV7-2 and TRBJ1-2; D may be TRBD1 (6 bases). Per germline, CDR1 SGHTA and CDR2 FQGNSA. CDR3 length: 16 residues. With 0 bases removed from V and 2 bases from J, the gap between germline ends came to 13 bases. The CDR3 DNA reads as TGTGCCAGCAGCTTAGCTCCAGGGGCAACCAACTATGGCTACACCTTC. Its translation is CASSLAPGATNYGYTF.

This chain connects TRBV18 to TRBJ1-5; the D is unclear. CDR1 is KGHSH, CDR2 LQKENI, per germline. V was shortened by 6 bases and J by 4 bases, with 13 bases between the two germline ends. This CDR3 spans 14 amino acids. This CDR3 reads CASSETLLNQPQHF. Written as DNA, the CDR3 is TGTGCCAGCTCGGAGACTCTCTTAAATCAGCCCCAGCATTTT.

DNA of the CDR3: TGTGCCAGCAGCCAAGAATTGGGCGGGGTGACCTACGAGCAGTACTTC. Protein sequence: CASSQELGGVTYEQYF. The chain joins TRBV4-2 to TRBJ2-7; tentatively, D is TRBD2 (6 bases). CDR1 and CDR2 from the germline V gene are LGHNA and YNFKEQ. CDR3 length equals 16 residues. V shed 0 bases and J shed 2 bases, with 14 bases lying between them.

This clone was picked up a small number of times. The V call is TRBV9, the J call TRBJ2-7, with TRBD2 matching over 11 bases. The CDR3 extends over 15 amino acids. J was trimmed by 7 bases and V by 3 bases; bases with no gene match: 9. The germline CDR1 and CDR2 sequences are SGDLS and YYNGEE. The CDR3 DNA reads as TGTGCCAGCAGCGGGGGTAGCGGGAGGGCCGAGGAGCAGTACTTC. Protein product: CASSGGSGRAEEQYF.

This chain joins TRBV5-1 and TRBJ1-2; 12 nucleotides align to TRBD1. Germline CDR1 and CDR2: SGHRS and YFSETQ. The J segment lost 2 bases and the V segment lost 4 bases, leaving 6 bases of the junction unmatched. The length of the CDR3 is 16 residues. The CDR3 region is CASSRDRGLKNYGYTF. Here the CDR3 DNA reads TGCGCCAGCAGCAGGGACAGGGGGCTTAAAAACTATGGCTACACCTTC.

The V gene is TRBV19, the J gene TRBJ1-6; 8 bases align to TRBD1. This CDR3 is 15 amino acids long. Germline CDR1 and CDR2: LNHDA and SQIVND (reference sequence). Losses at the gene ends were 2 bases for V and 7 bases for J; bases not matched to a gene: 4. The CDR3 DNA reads TGTGCCAGTAGTATATATCAGGGGGCAAATTCACCCCTCCACTTT. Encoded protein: CASSIYQGANSPLHF.

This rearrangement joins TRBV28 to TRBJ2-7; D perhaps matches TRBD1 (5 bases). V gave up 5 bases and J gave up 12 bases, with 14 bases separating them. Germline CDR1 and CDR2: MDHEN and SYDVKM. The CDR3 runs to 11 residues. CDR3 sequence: CASSQTTGLYF. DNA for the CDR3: TGTGCCAGCAGTCAAACCACAGGTCTGTACTTC.

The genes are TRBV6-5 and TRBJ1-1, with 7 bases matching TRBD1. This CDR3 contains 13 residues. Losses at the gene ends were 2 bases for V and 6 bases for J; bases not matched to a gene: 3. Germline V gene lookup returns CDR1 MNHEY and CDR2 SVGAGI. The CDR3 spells CASSYQGVSEAFF. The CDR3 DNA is TGTGCCAGCAGTTACCAGGGGGTCTCTGAAGCTTTCTTT.

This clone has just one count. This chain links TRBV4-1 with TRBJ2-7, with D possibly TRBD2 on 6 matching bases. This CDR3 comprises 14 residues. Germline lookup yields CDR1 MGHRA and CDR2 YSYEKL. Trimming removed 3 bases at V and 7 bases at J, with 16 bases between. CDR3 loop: CASSHGRGAGEQYF. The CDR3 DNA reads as TGCGCCAGCAGCCATGGGCGGGGAGCAGGGGAGCAGTACTTC.

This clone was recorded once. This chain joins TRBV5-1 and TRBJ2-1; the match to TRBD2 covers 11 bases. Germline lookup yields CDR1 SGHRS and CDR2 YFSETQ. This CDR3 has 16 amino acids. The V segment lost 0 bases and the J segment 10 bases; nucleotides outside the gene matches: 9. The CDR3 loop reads CASSLAGLAGGGEQFF. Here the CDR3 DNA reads TGCGCCAGCAGCTTGGCCGGGCTAGCGGGAGGTGGAGAGCAGTTCTTC.

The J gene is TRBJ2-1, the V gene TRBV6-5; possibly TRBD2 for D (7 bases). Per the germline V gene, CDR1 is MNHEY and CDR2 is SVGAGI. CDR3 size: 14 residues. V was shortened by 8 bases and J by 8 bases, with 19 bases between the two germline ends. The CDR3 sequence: CASAYDWGGDEQFF. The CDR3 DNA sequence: TGTGCCAGCGCCTACGACTGGGGGGGCGATGAGCAGTTCTTC.

This chain's CDR3 is CASIPPGIHYGYTF. The CDR3 coding sequence is TGTGCCAGCATCCCCCCGGGAATACACTATGGCTACACCTTC. This rearrangement joins TRBV2 to TRBJ1-2, with no clear D. This CDR3 is 14 amino acids long. V was trimmed by 7 bases and J by 3 bases, leaving 15 bases between them. Germline CDR1 and CDR2: SNHLY and FYNNEI.

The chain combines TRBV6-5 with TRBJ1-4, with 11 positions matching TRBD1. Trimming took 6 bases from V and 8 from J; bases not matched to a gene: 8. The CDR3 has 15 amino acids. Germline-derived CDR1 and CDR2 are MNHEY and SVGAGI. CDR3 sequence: CASSGRDRGKEKLFF. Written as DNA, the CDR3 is TGTGCCAGCAGCGGAAGGGACAGGGGGAAAGAAAAACTGTTTTTT.

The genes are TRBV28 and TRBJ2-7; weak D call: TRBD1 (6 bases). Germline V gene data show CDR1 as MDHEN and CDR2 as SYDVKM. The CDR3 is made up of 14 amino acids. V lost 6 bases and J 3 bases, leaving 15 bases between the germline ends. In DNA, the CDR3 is TGTGCCAGCAGGGGACCGGACAGTTACTACGAGCAGTACTTC. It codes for CASRGPDSYYEQYF.

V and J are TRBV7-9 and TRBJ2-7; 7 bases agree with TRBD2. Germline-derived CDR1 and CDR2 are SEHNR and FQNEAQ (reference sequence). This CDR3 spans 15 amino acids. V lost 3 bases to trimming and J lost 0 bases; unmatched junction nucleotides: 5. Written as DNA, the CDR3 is TGTGCCAGCAGCTTCGCGGGGGTACCCTCCTACGAGCAGTACTTC. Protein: CASSFAGVPSYEQYF.

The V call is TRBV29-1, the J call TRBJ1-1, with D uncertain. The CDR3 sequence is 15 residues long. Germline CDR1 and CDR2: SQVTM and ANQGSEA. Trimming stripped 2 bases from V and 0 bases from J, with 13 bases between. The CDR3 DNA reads TGCAGCGTTGAATTACGTGTACAGATGAACACTGAAGCTTTCTTT. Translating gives CSVELRVQMNTEAFF.

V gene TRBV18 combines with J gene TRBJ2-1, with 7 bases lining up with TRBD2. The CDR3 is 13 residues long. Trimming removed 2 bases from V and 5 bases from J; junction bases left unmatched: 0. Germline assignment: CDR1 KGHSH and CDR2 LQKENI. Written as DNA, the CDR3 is TGTGCCAGCTCACCAGGGAGGGACAATGAGCAGTTCTTC. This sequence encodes CASSPGRDNEQFF.

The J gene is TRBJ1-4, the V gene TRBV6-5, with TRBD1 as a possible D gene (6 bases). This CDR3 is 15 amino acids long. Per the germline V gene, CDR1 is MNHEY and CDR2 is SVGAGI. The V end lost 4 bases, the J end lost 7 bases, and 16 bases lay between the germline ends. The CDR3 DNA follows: TGTGCCAGCAGTTGGACGGGGGGCCACTTTGAAAAACTGTTTTTT. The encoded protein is CASSWTGGHFEKLFF.

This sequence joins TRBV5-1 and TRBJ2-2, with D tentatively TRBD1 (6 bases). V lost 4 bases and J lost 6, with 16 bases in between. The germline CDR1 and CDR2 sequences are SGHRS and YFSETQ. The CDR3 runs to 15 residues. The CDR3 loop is CASSLSTGLPGELFF. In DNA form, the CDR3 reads TGCGCCAGCAGCCTATCGACAGGTCTCCCCGGGGAGCTGTTTTTT.

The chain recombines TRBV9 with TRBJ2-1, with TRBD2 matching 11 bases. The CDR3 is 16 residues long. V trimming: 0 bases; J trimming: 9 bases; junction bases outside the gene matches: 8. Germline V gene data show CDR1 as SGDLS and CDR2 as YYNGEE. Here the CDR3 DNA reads TGTGCCAGCAGCGTAGGGGTAGCGGGGGGGCTTAGTGAGCAGTTCTTC. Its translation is CASSVGVAGGLSEQFF.

CDR3 loop: CASRNYLKTGANTEAFF. CDR3 bases: TGTGCCAGCAGGAACTACCTTAAGACAGGAGCCAACACTGAAGCTTTCTTT. The V call is TRBV27, the J call TRBJ1-1; D is possibly TRBD1 (6 bases). V lost 6 bases and J 2 bases, leaving 22 bases between the germline ends. Germline V gives CDR1 MNHEY, CDR2 SMNVEV (reference sequence). The CDR3 spans 17 residues.

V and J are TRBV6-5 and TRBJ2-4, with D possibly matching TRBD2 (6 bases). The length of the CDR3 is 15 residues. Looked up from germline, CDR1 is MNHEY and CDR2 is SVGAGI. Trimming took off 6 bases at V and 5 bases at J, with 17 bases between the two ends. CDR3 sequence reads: CASSRQGPGENIQYF. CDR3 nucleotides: TGTGCCAGCAGCCGCCAGGGACCGGGGGAAAACATTCAGTACTTC.

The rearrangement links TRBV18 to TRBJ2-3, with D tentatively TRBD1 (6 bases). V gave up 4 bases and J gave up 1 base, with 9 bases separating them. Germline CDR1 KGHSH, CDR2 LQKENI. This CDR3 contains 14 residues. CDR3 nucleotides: TGTGCCAGCTCACAGGGGGAGCGCACAGATACGCAGTATTTT. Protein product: CASSQGERTDTQYF. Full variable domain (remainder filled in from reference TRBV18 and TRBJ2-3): NAGVMQNPRHLVRRRGQEARLRCSPMKGHSHVYWYRQLPEEGLKFMVYLQKENIIDESGMPKERFSAEFPKEGPSILRIQQVVRGDSAAYFCASSQGERTDTQYFGPGTRLTVL.

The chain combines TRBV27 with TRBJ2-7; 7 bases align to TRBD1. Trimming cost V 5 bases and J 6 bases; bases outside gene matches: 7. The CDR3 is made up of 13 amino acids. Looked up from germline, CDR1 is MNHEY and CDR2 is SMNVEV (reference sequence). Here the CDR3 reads CASSPWTGGEQYF. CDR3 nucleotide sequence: TGTGCCAGCAGTCCCTGGACAGGCGGCGAGCAGTACTTC.

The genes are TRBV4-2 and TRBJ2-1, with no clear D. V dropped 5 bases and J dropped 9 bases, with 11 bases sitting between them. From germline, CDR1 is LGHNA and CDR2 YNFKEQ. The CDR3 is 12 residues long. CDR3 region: CASSFRPGEQFF. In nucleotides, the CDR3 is TGTGCCAGCAGCTTCCGACCGGGTGAGCAGTTCTTC.